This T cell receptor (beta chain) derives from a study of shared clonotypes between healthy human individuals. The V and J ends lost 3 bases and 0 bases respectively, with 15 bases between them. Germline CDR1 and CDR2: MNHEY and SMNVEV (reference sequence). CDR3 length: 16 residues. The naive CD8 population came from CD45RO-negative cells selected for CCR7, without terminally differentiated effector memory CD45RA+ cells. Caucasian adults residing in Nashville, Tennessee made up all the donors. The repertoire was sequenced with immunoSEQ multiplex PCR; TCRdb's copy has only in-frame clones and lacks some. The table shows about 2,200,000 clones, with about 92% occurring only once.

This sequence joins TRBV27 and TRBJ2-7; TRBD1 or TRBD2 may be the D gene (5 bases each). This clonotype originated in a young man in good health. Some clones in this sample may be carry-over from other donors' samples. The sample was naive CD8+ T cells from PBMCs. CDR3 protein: CASSLTADYSSYEQYF. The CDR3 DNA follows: TGTGCCAGCAGTTTGACAGCAGACTACAGCTCCTACGAGCAGTACTTC.